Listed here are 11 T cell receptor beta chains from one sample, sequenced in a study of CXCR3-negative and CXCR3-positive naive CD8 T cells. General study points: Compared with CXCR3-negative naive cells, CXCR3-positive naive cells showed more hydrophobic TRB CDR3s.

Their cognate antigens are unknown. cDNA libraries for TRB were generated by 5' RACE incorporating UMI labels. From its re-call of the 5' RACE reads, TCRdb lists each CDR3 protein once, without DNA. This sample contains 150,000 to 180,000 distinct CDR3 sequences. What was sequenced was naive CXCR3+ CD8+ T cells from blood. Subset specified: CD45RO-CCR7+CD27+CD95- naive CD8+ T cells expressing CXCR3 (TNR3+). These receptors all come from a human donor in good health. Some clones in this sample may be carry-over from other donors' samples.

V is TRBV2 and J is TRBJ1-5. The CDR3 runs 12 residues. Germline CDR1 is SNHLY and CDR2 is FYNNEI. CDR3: CAGRGNNQPQHF.

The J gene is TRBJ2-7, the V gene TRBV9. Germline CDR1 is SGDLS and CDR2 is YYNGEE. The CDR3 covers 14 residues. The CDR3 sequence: CASSVAKLSYEQYF. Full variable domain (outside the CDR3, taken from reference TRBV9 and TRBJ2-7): DSGVTQTPKHLITATGQRVTLRCSPRSGDLSVYWYQQSLDQGLQFLIQYYNGEERAKGNILERFSAQQFPDLHSELNLSSLELGDSALYFCASSVAKLSYEQYFGPGTRLTVT.

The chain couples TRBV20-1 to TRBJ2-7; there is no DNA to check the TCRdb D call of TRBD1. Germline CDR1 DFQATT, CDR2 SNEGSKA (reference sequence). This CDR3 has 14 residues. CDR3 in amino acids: CSAREAGNYYEQYF.

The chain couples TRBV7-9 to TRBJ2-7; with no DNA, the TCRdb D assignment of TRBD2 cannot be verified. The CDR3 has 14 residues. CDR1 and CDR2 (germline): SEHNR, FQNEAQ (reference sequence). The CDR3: CASSKLAGGDEQYF.

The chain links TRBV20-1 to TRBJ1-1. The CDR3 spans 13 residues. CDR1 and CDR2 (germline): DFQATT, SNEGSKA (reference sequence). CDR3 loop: CSAKRRGDRVAFF.

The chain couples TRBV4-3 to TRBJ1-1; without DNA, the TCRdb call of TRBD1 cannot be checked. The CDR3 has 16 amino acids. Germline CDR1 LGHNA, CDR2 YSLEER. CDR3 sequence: CASSQVNRGPDTEAFF.

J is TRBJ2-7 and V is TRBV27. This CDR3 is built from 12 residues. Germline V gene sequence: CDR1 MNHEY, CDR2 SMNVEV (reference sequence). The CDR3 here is CASSPNTYEQYF.

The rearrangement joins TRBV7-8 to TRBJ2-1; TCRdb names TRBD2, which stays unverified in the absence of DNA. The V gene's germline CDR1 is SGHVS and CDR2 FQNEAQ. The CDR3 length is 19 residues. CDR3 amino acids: CASSLVWTSGVSSYNEQFF.

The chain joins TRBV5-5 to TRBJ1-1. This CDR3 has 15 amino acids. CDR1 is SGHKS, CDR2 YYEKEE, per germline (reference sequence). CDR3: CASSLVEGPATEAFF. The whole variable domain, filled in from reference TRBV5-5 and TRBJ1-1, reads DAGVTQSPTHLIKTRGQQVTLRCSPISGHKSVSWYQQVLGQGPQFIFQYYEKEERGRGNFPDRFSARQFPNYSSELNVNALLLGDSALYLCASSLVEGPATEAFFGQGTRLTVV.

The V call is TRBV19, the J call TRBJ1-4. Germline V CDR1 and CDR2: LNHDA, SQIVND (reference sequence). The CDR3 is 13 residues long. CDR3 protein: CASKFRPNEKLFF.

The CDR3 sequence: CASSFDRDPSNEQFF. V and J are TRBV5-6 and TRBJ2-1; the TCRdb call, TRBD1, lacks DNA for checking. Germline V gene lookup returns CDR1 SGHDT and CDR2 YYEEEE. The CDR3 sequence is 15 residues long.